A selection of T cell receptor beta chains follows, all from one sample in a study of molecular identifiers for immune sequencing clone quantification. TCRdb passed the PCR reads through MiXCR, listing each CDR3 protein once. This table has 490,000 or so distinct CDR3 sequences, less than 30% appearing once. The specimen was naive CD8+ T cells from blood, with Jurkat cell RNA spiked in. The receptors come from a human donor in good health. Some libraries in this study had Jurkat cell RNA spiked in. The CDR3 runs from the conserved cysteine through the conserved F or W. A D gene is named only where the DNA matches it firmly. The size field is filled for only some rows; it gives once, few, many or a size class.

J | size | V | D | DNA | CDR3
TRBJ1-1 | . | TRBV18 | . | TGTGCCAGCTCACCATTAGGAGGTTTGTACACTGAAGCTTTCTTT | CASSPLGGLYTEAFF
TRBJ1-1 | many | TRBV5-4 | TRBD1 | TGTGCCAGCAGCCCGACAGGGGAAAAGGCTTTCTTT | CASSPTGEKAFF
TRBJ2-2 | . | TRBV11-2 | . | TGTGCCAGCAGCTTAGGTACAGGAGGCGGGGAGCTGTTTTTT | CASSLGTGGGELFF
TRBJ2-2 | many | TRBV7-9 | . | TGTGCCAGCAGCTTAGTCAGAACAGAGACGAACACCGGGGAGCTGTTTTTT | CASSLVRTETNTGELFF
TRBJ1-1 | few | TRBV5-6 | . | TGTGCCAGCAGCTTGCGGGGGAGGAGGACTGAAGCTTTCTTT | CASSLRGRRTEAFF
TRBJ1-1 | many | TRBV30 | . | TGTGCCTGGAGCAGATCGGGTGAAGCTTTCTTT | CAWSRSGEAFF
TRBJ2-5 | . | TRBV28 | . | TGTGCCAGCAGTTCGCGGCTCAGAGAGACCCAGTACTTC | CASSSRLRETQYF
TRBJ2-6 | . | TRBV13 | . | TGTGCCAGCAGCTTAGTTTCTAGGGCCAACGTCCTGACTTTC | CASSLVSRANVLTF
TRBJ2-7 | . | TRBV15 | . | TGTGCCACCAGCACAAAGGACGCAACCTACGAGCAGTACTTC | CATSTKDATYEQYF
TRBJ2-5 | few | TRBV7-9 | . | TGTGCCAGCAGCTTTCCGGGACATCAAGAGACCCAGTACTTC | CASSFPGHQETQYF
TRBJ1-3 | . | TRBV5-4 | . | TGTGCCAGCAGCTTGGAAAACACCATATATTTT | CASSLENTIYF
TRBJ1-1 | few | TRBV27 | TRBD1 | TGTGCCAGCAGTTTATTGGGGACAGGGTCAGGGAGTGAAGCTTTCTTT | CASSLLGTGSGSEAFF
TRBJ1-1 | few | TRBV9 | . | TGTGCCAGCAGCGTAGGGACCCTGAGCACTGAAGCTTTCTTT | CASSVGTLSTEAFF
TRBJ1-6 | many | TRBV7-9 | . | TGTGCCAGCAGCTTAGTTGGGGCTTTGGATAATTCACCCCTCCACTTT | CASSLVGALDNSPLHF
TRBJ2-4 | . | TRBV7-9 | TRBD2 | TGTGCCAGCAGCCACGGGGGAGGGCCTTTCAGCAAAAACATTCAGTACTTC | CASSHGGGPFSKNIQYF
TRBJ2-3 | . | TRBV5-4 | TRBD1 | TGTGCCAGCAGCTTGGAACGACAGGGGGTGAGCATAGATACGCAGTATTTT | CASSLERQGVSIDTQYF
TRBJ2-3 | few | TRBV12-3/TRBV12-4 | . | TGTGCCAGCAGTTTAAGCGGATACGAGGACACAGATACGCAGTATTTT | CASSLSGYEDTDTQYF
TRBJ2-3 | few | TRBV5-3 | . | TGTGCCAGCAGCTTTGACCCAACCACAGATACGCAGTATTTT | CASSFDPTTDTQYF
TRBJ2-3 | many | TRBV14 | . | TGTGCCAGCAGCCAAGATGACTTTAAAAGTGTAGATACGCAGTATTTT | CASSQDDFKSVDTQYF
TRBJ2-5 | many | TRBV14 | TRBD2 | TGTGCCAGCAGCTTCCGACTAGCGGGCTTCCAAGAGACCCAGTACTTC | CASSFRLAGFQETQYF
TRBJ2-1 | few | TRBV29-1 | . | TGCAGCGTCCTCCCGTTAGACGACAATGAGCAGTTCTTC | CSVLPLDDNEQFF
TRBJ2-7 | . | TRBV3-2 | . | TGTGCCAGCAGCCCCCCGTTTTTGCCCGAACCATACGAGCAGTACTTC | CASSPPFLPEPYEQYF
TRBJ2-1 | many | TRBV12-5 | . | TGTGCTAGTGGTTATGGGGACAATGAGCAGTTCTTC | CASGYGDNEQFF
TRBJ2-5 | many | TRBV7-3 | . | TGTGCCAGCAGCCCTTCAGGGGCCCAAGAGACCCAGTACTTC | CASSPSGAQETQYF
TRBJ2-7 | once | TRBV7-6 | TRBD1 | TGTGCCAGCAGCGCCCAGGACAGGGGCGAGCAGTACTTC | CASSAQDRGEQYF
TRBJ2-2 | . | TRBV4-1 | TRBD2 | TGCGCCAGCAGCCAAGATCCGGGACTAGTTACCGGGGAGCTGTTTTTT | CASSQDPGLVTGELFF
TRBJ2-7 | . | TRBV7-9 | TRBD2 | TGTGCCAGCAGCTCAACTGGGACTAGCGGGTTCCACGAGCAGTACTTC | CASSSTGTSGFHEQYF
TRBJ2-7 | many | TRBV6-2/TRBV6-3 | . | TGTGCCAGCAGCTCAATCGGGGTACAGTTCCACGAGCAGTACTTC | CASSSIGVQFHEQYF
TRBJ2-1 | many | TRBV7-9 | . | TGTGCCAGCAGCTCAGGGGGGCTAATCAATGAGCAGTTCTTC | CASSSGGLINEQFF
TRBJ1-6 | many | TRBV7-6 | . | TGTGCCAGCAGCCTGGGCGGGGTGGCTTCACCCCTCCACTTT | CASSLGGVASPLHF
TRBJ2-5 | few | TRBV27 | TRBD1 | TGTGCCAGCAGTTCAAGGGGAAGGGGGCTGGAAGAGACCCAGTACTTC | CASSSRGRGLEETQYF
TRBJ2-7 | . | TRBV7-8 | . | TGTGCCAGCAGCCGACTTTTAAGGGACGAGCAGTACTTC | CASSRLLRDEQYF
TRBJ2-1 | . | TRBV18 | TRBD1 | TGTGCCAGCTCACCGAACCCCGGGACAGGGTCGGATGAGCAGTTCTTC | CASSPNPGTGSDEQFF
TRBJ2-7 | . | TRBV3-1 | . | TGTGCCAGCAGCCCCCGTTCGACGAGGCCACCGTCCGAGCAGTACTTC | CASSPRSTRPPSEQYF
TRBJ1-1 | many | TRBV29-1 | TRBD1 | TGCAGCGTTCGAACAGGGGCCACTGAAGCTTTCTTT | CSVRTGATEAFF
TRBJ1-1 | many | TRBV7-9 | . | TGTGCCAGCAGCTTATCGGACGGCTACACTGAAGCTTTCTTT | CASSLSDGYTEAFF
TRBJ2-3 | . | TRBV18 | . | TGTGCCAGCTCACCCCCGGGGCGCAGCACAGATACGCAGTATTTT | CASSPPGRSTDTQYF
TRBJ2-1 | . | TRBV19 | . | TGTGCCAGTAGTAGGAACGGGGGAGGTGAGCAGTTCTTC | CASSRNGGGEQFF
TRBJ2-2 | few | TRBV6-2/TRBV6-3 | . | TGTGCCAGCAGTTACCAACCCCCCTCCGGCACCGGGGAGCTGTTTTTT | CASSYQPPSGTGELFF
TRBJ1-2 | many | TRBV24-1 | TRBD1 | TGTGCCACCCGGGACAGGGGGTCGGACTATGGCTACACCTTC | CATRDRGSDYGYTF
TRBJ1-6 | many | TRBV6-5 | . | TGTGCCAGCAGTTATGACTCCTATAATTCACCCCTCCACTTT | CASSYDSYNSPLHF
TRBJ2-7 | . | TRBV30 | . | TGTGCCTGGGGGTGGCAGGGGTCCTACGAGCAGTACTTC | CAWGWQGSYEQYF
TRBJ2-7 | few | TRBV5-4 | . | TGTGCCAGCAGTTCCCGGGACATCGGGGACTACGAGCAGTACTTC | CASSSRDIGDYEQYF
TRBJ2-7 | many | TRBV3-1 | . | TGTGCCAGCAGCCAAGAGTGGCCCTACGAGCAGTACTTC | CASSQEWPYEQYF
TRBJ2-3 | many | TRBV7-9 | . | TGTGCCAGCACCCCAGAGGGGACTACGCAGTATTTT | CASTPEGTTQYF
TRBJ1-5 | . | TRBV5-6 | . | TGTGCCAGCAGCTCCCTGGTGTTGGGTCAGCCCCAGCATTTT | CASSSLVLGQPQHF
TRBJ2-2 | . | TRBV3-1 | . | TGTGCCAGCAGCCCGATCGGAGAAGGGAACACCGGGGAGCTGTTTTTT | CASSPIGEGNTGELFF
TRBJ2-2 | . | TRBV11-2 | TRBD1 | TGTGCCAGCAGCTCGGGACAGGGAGCCGGCACCGGGGAGCTGTTTTTT | CASSSGQGAGTGELFF
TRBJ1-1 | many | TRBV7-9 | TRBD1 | TGTGCCAGCAGACGGGACAGGGGGCCGTTGGACACTGAAGCTTTCTTT | CASRRDRGPLDTEAFF
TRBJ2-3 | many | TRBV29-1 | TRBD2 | TGCAGCGTTGATGATGTGGCTAGCGGAAGCACAGATACGCAGTATTTT | CSVDDVASGSTDTQYF
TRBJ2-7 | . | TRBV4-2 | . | TGTGCCAGCAGCCAAGATAAACTAGTGGGGATCTACGAGCAGTACTTC | CASSQDKLVGIYEQYF
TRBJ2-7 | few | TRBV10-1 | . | TGCGCCAGCAGTGAGTCCGCGTTGGCCCCCGGGTGCGAGCAGTACTTC | CASSESALAPGCEQYF
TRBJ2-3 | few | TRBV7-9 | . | TGTGCCAGCAGCTTAGGACTAGTGCTGAGCACAGATACGCAGTATTTT | CASSLGLVLSTDTQYF
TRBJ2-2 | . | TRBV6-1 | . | TGTGCCAGCCCAGGTCCTGGCAGGGAAGTTGCCGGGGAGCTGTTTTTT | CASPGPGREVAGELFF